This T cell receptor (beta chain) stems from a study of HIV-infected patients and healthy controls. 400 to 550 ng RNA was reverse transcribed with alpha and beta constant-region primers. Alpha and beta chain libraries were made separately by chain-specific third strand synthesis with multiplexing indices. One entry per CDR3 protein, called by TCRdb with MiXCR from the 5' RACE reads. The sample carries 20,000 to 30,000 distinct CDR3 sequences, about 8.7% recorded once. The CDR3 spans 12 residues. In germline, CDR1 is KGHSH, CDR2 LQKENI. The ends were cut back, 3 bases at V and 1 base at J, with 3 bases in the middle. Whole blood was used without fractionation, so all unsorted peripheral T cells were included. This clonotype appeared many times.

Specimen: blood. V usage is TRBV18 and J usage is TRBJ2-5; D uncertain. This receptor was obtained from an adult in good health. Written as DNA, the CDR3 is TGTGCCAGCTCACCGGGCCAAGAGACCCAGTACTTC. Translation gives CASSPGQETQYF.